The entry below describes one TCR beta chain. Its antigen is undetermined. Clones were sequenced by immunoSEQ multiplex PCR, and TCRdb holds only the in-frame ones, with some missing. The table includes around 14,000 clones, approximately 73% detected once. The CDR3 length is 14 residues. V was clipped by 7 bases and J by 1 base, with 13 bases between them. Per germline, CDR1 ENHRY and CDR2 SYGVKD. This record comes from a study of neoadjuvant anti-PD-1 for oral cavity cancer. Study details: Patients without progression got a fourth dose around day 43. Study findings and constraints: Higher pretreatment Treg/Th17 ratios tracked higher pretreatment blood clonality.

Time point here: after neoadjuvant nivolumab, at surgical resection. The sample in question was PBMCs, obtained after nivolumab (anti-PD-1) treatment. The origin of this receptor is a person between 40 and 85 years old with oral cavity squamous cell carcinoma. The V and J genes are TRBV10-3 and TRBJ1-1; D uncertain. Here the CDR3 reads CAIKRLEENTEAFF. The CDR3 nucleotides are TGTGCCATCAAGCGTCTAGAAGAGAACACTGAAGCTTTCTTT.